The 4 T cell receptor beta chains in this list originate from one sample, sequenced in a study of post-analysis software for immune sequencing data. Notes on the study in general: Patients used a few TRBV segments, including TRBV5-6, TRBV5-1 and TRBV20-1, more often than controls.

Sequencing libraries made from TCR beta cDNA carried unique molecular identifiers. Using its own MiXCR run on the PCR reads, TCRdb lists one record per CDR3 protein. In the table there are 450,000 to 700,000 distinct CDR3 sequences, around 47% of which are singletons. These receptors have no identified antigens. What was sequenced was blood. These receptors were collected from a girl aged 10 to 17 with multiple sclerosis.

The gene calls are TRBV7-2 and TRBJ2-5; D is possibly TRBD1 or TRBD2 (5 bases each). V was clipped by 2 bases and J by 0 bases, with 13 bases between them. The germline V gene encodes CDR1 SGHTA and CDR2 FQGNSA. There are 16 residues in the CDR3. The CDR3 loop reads CASSLIRGSNQETQYF. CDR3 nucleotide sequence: TGTGCCAGCAGCTTAATTCGGGGCTCAAACCAAGAGACCCAGTACTTC.

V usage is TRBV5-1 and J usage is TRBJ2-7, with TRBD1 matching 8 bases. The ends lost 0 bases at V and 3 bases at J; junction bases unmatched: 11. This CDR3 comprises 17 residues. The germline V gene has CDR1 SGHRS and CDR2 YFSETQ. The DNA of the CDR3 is TGCGCCAGCAGCTTGGTTCCCTCAAGGACAGGGTTCTACGAGCAGTACTTC. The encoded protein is CASSLVPSRTGFYEQYF.

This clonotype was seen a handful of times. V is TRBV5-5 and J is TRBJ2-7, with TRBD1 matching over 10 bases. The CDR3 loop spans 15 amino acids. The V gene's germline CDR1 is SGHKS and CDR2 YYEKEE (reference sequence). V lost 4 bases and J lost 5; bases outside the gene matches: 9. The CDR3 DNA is TGTGCCAGCAGCCCCAACAGACAGGGGGCGAACGAGCAGTACTTC. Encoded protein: CASSPNRQGANEQYF.

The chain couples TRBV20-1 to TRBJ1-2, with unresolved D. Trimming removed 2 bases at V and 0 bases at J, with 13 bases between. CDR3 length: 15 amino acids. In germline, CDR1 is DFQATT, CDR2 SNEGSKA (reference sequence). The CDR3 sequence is CSARSTLKANYGYTF. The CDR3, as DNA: TGCAGTGCTAGATCCACCTTGAAGGCTAACTATGGCTACACCTTC.